Below are 5 T cell receptor beta chains sequenced from a single sample in a study of PD-1 blockade in classical Hodgkin lymphoma. The data were produced by immunoSEQ multiplex PCR, yet TCRdb's version contains in-frame clones alone and is incomplete. The sample yields tens of thousands of clones, approximately 90% seen once. Each and every patient relapsed after autologous stem cell transplantation, and patients got differing brentuximab vedotin exposure. The sequencing here drew on peripheral blood mononuclear cells (PBMCs), taken at baseline. These receptors came from a human donor with classical Hodgkin lymphoma.

V is TRBV6-5 and J is TRBJ2-5, with 8 bases aligning to TRBD1. The better agreement between TRBJ2-7 and the DNA end casts doubt on the J call. CDR1 and CDR2 (germline): MNHEY, SVGAGI. The CDR3 length is 14 residues. The CDR3: CASSPGQASYEQYF. CDR3 sequence (DNA): TGTGCCAGCAGTCCGGGACAGGCCTCCTACGAGCAGTACTTC.

This clone was seen more than once but under ten times. The V call is TRBV5-1, the J call TRBJ2-2, with D perhaps TRBD1 or TRBD2 (5 bases each). There are 15 residues in the CDR3. Germline CDR1 SGHRS, CDR2 YFSETQ. V gave up 1 base and J gave up 4 bases, with 11 bases separating them. The CDR3 DNA reads TGCGCCAGCAGCTTGTCACAGGCGGGCACCGGGGAGCTGTTTTTT. Translating gives CASSLSQAGTGELFF.

This chain links TRBV7-9 with TRBJ1-4; 7 bases are shared with TRBD1. The V gene end was trimmed by 1 base and the J gene end by 7 bases; junction bases not matched to a gene: 3. The CDR3 has 14 residues. CDR1 and CDR2 from the germline V gene are SEHNR and FQNEAQ (reference sequence). The CDR3 DNA reads TGTGCCAGCAGCTTAGGGGGACAGACTGAAAAACTGTTTTTT. Translating it yields CASSLGGQTEKLFF.

This chain joins TRBV7-2 and TRBJ1-1, with D perhaps TRBD1 (6 bases). The CDR3 is 13 amino acids. Germline assignment: CDR1 SGHTA and CDR2 FQGNSA. The V gene lost 6 bases and the J gene lost 5 bases, with 13 bases spanning the gap. The CDR3 is CASRRTVRTEAFF. The CDR3 bases are TGTGCCAGCAGGCGGACAGTACGGACTGAAGCTTTCTTT.

This rearrangement joins TRBV5-1 to TRBJ2-5; TRBD2 matches 16 bases. Germline V gene lookup returns CDR1 SGHRS and CDR2 YFSETQ. V lost 4 bases, J lost 5 bases, and 5 bases stayed unmatched. The CDR3 runs 16 residues. The CDR3 sequence: CASSPGLAGGPETQYF. For the CDR3, the DNA is TGCGCCAGCAGCCCGGGACTAGCGGGGGGGCCGGAGACCCAGTACTTC.